The TCR beta chain described here comes from a study of long-term antiretroviral therapy in people with HIV. Study-level results: Repertoire dominance by clones expanded before ART was seen at all time points.

Germline-derived CDR1 and CDR2 are SNHLY and FYNNEI. The CDR3 consists of 18 residues. V dropped 7 bases and J dropped 1 base, with 20 bases sitting between them. Researchers report immunoSEQ v3.0 was run at survey level. Per sample, sequencing targeted about 40,000-55,000 T-cell genomes. Sequencing was performed with immunoSEQ multiplex PCR; in TCRdb, only in-frame clones are kept and a portion is missing. The sample contains some 16,000 clones, approximately 95% of which appear only once. In regard to this clone: Its target is not known.

Sequences were derived from unsorted PBMCs, sampled approximately 11 years after starting antiretroviral therapy. This receptor was obtained from a man aged 25 to 40 with HIV. The J gene is TRBJ2-6, the V gene TRBV2; tentative D call: TRBD2 (5 bases). For the CDR3, the DNA is TGTGCCAGCATGCCCGGGGTTTGGGTGTATTCTGGGGCCAACGTCCTGACTTTC. It yields the protein CASMPGVWVYSGANVLTF.